The rows below give T cell receptor beta chains drawn from one sample of a study of regulatory T cells in long-lasting Graves disease. Using its own MiXCR run on the multiplex PCR reads, TCRdb lists one record per CDR3 protein. The repertoire consists of over 350,000 distinct CDR3 sequences, with 15% occurring once and the leading ten covering about 8.3%. This same sample was also taken into another study, of T cells in Graves' hyperthyroidism and ophthalmopathy.

Sample: peripheral blood mononuclear cells (PBMCs), taken at new diagnosis, from a patient treated with antithyroid drugs. Receptor source: a woman between 35 and 50 years old with Graves disease. Each CDR3 is given with its conserved first and last residue. A D gene is named only where the DNA matches it firmly. Clone size is stated in some rows and not others, as once, few, many or a class when expanded.

j_gene	v_gene	d_gene	abundance	CDR3aa	CDR3nt
TRBJ2-2	TRBV5-1	.	many	CASSTDHGELFF	TGCGCCAGCAGCACTGATCACGGGGAGCTGTTTTTT
TRBJ2-5	TRBV20-1	TRBD2	many	CSANTLLAGETQYF	TGCAGTGCCAATACTCTCCTAGCGGGGGAGACCCAGTACTTC
TRBJ2-5	TRBV11-2	.	many	CASSPKSREETQYF	TGTGCCAGCAGCCCCAAATCGAGGGAAGAGACCCAGTACTTC
TRBJ2-5	TRBV11-2	TRBD2	many	CASSLGLADQETQYF	TGTGCCAGCAGCTTGGGACTAGCCGACCAAGAGACCCAGTACTTC
TRBJ2-3	TRBV15	.	many	CATSRTKGTDTQYF	TGTGCCACCAGCAGAACGAAGGGCACAGATACGCAGTATTTT
TRBJ2-1	TRBV9	TRBD2	many	CASSVERGVEQFF	TGTGCCAGCAGCGTAGAGCGGGGAGTTGAGCAGTTCTTC
TRBJ2-1	TRBV7-2	TRBD2	.	CASSQGLAGPRSSYNEQFF	TGTGCCAGCAGCCAGGGACTAGCGGGACCCCGGAGCTCCTACAATGAGCAGTTCTTC
TRBJ1-5	TRBV20-1	.	.	CSARESGPQHF	TGCAGTGCTAGAGAAAGCGGGCCCCAGCATTTT
TRBJ2-7	TRBV19	.	few	CASSMEQGGAGREQYF	TGTGCCAGTAGTATGGAACAGGGGGGAGCGGGAAGAGAGCAGTACTTC
TRBJ2-7	TRBV30	TRBD2	many	CAWSVLAGAYEQYF	TGTGCCTGGAGTGTACTAGCGGGAGCCTACGAGCAGTACTTC
TRBJ2-2	TRBV4-2	TRBD1	.	CASRHRQGNTGELFF	TGTGCCAGCCGACACAGACAGGGAAACACCGGGGAGCTGTTTTTT
TRBJ2-7	TRBV27	TRBD2	few	CASRGTSAAYEQYF	TGTGCCAGCAGGGGGACTAGCGCAGCCTACGAGCAGTACTTC
TRBJ1-1	TRBV6-2/TRBV6-3	.	.	CASSCRGYTEAFF	TGTGCCAGCAGTTGCCGGGGTTACACTGAAGCTTTCTTT
TRBJ1-1	TRBV19	.	few	CASSMGGQNTEAFF	TGTGCCAGTAGTATGGGAGGACAGAACACTGAAGCTTTCTTT
TRBJ2-7	TRBV9	.	few	CASSVAYDRAYEQYF	TGTGCCAGCAGCGTAGCTTACGACCGGGCCTACGAGCAGTACTTC
TRBJ2-2	TRBV19	TRBD1	.	CASSIDRGQVTGELFF	TGTGCCAGTAGTATAGATCGGGGACAGGTAACCGGGGAGCTGTTTTTT
TRBJ2-1	TRBV7-9	TRBD2	.	CASSLIPVGRARNEQFF	TGTGCCAGCAGCTTAATTCCAGTCGGGAGGGCGCGGAATGAGCAGTTCTTC
TRBJ1-3	TRBV7-8	TRBD1	few	CASSLDRGRASGNTIYF	TGTGCCAGCAGCCTGGACAGGGGGCGCGCCTCTGGAAACACCATATATTTT
TRBJ2-3	TRBV15	.	many	CATSRERGSLDTQYF	TGTGCCACCAGCAGAGAAAGGGGTAGTTTAGATACGCAGTATTTT
TRBJ1-2	TRBV28	.	few	CASSFGRGVNYGYTF	TGTGCCAGCAGTTTCGGGAGAGGGGTTAACTATGGCTACACCTTC
TRBJ1-5	TRBV19	.	.	CASSGGLNSNQPQHF	TGTGCCAGCTCCGGGGGGCTCAATAGCAATCAGCCCCAGCATTTT
TRBJ2-5	TRBV27	TRBD1	few	CASSRDRTEAQYF	TGTGCCAGCAGCAGGGACAGGACAGAGGCCCAGTACTTC
TRBJ1-3	TRBV9	.	.	CASSLNRVGSGNTIYF	TGCGCCAGCAGCTTGAATAGGGTGGGCTCTGGAAACACCATATATTTT
TRBJ2-1	TRBV7-6	.	many	CASSPNQMLDEQFF	TGTGCCAGCAGCCCAAACCAAATGTTAGATGAGCAGTTCTTC
TRBJ2-7	TRBV2	.	.	CASSLSGAVGEQYF	TGTGCCAGCAGCTTGAGTGGGGCGGTGGGCGAGCAGTACTTC
TRBJ2-7	TRBV15	.	many	CATSRDSGFGTGAAWEQYF	TGTGCCACCAGCAGAGATTCGGGGTTTGGAACGGGAGCGGCGTGGGAGCAGTACTTC
TRBJ2-6	TRBV7-3	.	once	CASSLKPDTRANVRTF	TGTGCCAGCAGCCTAAAACCCGACACTAGGGCCAACGTCCGGACTTTC
TRBJ1-1	TRBV7-3	.	many	CASSLGGPGGEAFF	TGTGCCAGCAGCCTAGGCGGTCCTGGGGGTGAAGCTTTCTTT